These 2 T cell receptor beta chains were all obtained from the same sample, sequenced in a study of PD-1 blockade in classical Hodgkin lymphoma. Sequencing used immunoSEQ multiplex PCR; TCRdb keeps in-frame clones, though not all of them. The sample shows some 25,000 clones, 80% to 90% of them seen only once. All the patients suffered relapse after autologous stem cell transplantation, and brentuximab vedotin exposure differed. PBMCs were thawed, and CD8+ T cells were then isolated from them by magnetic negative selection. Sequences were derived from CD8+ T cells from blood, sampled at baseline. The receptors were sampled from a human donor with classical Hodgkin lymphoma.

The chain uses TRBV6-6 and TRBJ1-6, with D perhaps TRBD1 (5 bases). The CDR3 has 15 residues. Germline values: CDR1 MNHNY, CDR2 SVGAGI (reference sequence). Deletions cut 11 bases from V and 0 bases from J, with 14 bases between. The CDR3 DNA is TGTGCCTCAGGGTCGGGGAGCTCCTATAATTCACCCCTCCACTTT. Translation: CASGSGSSYNSPLHF.

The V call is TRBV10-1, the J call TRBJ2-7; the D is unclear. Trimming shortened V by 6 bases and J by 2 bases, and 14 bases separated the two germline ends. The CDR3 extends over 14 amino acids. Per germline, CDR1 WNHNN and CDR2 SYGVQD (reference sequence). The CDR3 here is CASSGTEQPYEQYF. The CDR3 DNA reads TGCGCCAGCAGCGGTACGGAACAGCCCTACGAGCAGTACTTC.